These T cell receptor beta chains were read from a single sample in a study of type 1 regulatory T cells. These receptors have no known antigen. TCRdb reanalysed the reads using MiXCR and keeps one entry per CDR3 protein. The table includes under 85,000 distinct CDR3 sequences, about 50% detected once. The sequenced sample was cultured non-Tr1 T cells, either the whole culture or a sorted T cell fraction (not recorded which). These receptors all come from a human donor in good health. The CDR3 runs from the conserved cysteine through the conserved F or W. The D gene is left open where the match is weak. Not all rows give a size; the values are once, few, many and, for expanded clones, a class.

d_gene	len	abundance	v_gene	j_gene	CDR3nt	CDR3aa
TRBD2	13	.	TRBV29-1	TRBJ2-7	TGCAGCGTTGAAGCGACGGGGGGCTACGAGCAGTACTTC	CSVEATGGYEQYF
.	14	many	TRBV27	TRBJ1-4	TGTGCCAGCAGTCCGGGACTCTGGGAGGAAAAACTGTTTTTT	CASSPGLWEEKLFF
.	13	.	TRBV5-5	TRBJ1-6	TGTGCCAGCAGCTCGACAGGCCCAACACCTCTCCACTTT	CASSSTGPTPLHF
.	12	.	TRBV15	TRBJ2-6	TGTGCCACCCGCTCTGGGGCCAACGTCCTGACTTTC	CATRSGANVLTF
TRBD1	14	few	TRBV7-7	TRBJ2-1	TGTGCTAGCAGCTCCGGGACAGGGAACAATGAGCAGTTCTTC	CASSSGTGNNEQFF
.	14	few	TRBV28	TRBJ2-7	TGTGCCAGCAGGGGTAGTCTGAGGGCTCTTGAGCAGTACTTC	CASRGSLRALEQYF
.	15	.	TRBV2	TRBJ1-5	TGTGCCAGCAGTAGGTCAGGGGACGGCAATCAGCCCCAGCATTTT	CASSRSGDGNQPQHF
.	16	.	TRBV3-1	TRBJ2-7	TGTGCCAGCAGCCAAGTAGGCGGGGGCCTCACCCGCGAGCAGTACTTC	CASSQVGGGLTREQYF
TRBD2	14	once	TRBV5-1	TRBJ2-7	TGCGCCAGCAGCTTGGCTAGCGGGGATTACGAGCAGTACTTC	CASSLASGDYEQYF
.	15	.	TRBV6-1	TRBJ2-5	TGTGCCAGCAGTGAATCTCGTGACCCGCGGGAGACCCAGTACTTC	CASSESRDPRETQYF
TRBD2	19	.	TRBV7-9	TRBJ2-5	TGTGCCAGCAGCTTAGTCTTTGACCTAAGCGGGGGGCGGCAAGAGACCCAGTACTTC	CASSLVFDLSGGRQETQYF
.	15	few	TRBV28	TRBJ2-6	TGTGCCAGCAGCCTGACAGGAAGAGGGGCCAACGTCCTGACTTTC	CASSLTGRGANVLTF
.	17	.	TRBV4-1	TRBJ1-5	TGCGCCAGCAGCCACTACTCCGGGACAACCAGCAATCAGCCCCAGCATTTT	CASSHYSGTTSNQPQHF
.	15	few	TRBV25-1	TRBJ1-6	TGTGCCAGCAGTGAGTCCGGGACAATCGGTTCACCCCTCCACTTT	CASSESGTIGSPLHF
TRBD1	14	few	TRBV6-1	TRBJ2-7	TGTGCCAGCAGGGGACAGGGGCTCCTCTACGAGCAGTACTTC	CASRGQGLLYEQYF
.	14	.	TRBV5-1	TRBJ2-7	TGCGCCAGCAGCTTGGAAGGGGGGGTCTACGAGCAGTACTTC	CASSLEGGVYEQYF
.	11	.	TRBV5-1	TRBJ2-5	TGCGCCAGCAGCGGAAAAGAGACCCAGTACTTC	CASSGKETQYF
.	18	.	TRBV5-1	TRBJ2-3	TGCGCCAGCAGCTTGGGTCGGGGAACAATACCTAGCACAGATACGCAGTATTTT	CASSLGRGTIPSTDTQYF
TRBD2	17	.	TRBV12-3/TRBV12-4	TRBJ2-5	TGTGCCAGCAGTGTAGGAGCGGCGGGGGACCTCCAAGAGACCCAGTACTTC	CASSVGAAGDLQETQYF
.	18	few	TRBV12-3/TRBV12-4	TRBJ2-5	TGTGCCAGCAGTCCTTATTCGTTCGGCAACCTGGGGGAAGAGACCCAGTACTTC	CASSPYSFGNLGEETQYF
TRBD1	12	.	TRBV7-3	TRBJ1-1	TGTGCCGGTGGGACAGGGAACACTGAAGCTTTCTTT	CAGGTGNTEAFF
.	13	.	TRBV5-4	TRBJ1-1	TGTGCCAGCAGCTTCTCCTTCAAGGGGGGAGCTTTCTTT	CASSFSFKGGAFF
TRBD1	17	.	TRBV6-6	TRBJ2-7	TGTGCCAGCAGGCGTCCACCGGGACAGGGTGGAACCTACGAGCAGTACTTC	CASRRPPGQGGTYEQYF
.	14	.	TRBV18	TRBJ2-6	TGTGCCAGCTCACCACCGGGCGGGGCCAACGTCCTGACTTTC	CASSPPGGANVLTF
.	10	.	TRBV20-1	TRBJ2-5	TGCAGTGCTACCCAAGAGACCCAGTACTTC	CSATQETQYF
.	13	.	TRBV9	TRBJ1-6	TGTGCCAGCAGTCGGACAGATAATTCACCCCTCCACTTT	CASSRTDNSPLHF
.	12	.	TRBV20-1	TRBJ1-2	TGCAGTGCTAGAGGGCAGTCCTATGGCTACACCTTC	CSARGQSYGYTF
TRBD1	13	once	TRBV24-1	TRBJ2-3	TGTGCCACCAGCAGACAGGGAATAGATACGCAGTATTTT	CATSRQGIDTQYF
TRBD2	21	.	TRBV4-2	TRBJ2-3	TGTGCCAGCAGCCAACTTTTCACTAGCGGGGGCTCAGTACTTACCACAGATACGCAGTATTTT	CASSQLFTSGGSVLTTDTQYF
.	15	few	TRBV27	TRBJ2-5	TGTGCCAGCAGAGCGGAAGGGGCGATACAAGAGACCCAGTACTTC	CASRAEGAIQETQYF
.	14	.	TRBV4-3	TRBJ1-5	TGCGCCAGCAGCCAAGATGGAGGAGGTCAGCCCCAGCATTTT	CASSQDGGGQPQHF
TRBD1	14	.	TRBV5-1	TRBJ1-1	TGCGCCAGCAGCCTTGAGACAGGGTCCACTGAAGCTTTCTTT	CASSLETGSTEAFF
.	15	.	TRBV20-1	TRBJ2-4	TGCAGTGCTGACTACCCCGGGCCAGTGAAAAACATTCAGTACTTC	CSADYPGPVKNIQYF
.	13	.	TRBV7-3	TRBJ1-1	TGTGCCAGCAGCCGCCAGGCGGGGGATGAAGCTTTCTTT	CASSRQAGDEAFF
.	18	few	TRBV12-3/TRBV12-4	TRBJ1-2	TGTGCCAGCAGTTTAGATCGGGCAGCGGAGGATCCTAACTATGGCTACACCTTC	CASSLDRAAEDPNYGYTF
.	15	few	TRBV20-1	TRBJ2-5	TGCAGTGCTAGAGATCTTGAGGGTAGCTGGGGGACCCAGTACTTC	CSARDLEGSWGTQYF